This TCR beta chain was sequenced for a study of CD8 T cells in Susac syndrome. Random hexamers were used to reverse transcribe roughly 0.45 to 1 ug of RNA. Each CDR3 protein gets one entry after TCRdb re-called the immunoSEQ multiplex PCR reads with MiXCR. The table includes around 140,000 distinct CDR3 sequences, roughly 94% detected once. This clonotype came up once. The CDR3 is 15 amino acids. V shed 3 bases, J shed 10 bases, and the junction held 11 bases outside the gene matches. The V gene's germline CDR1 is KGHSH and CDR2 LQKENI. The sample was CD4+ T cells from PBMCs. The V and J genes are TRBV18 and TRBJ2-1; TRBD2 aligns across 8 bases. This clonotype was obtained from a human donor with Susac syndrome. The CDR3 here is CASSPEGLVLSEQFF. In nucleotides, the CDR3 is TGTGCCAGCTCACCGGAGGGACTAGTCCTCTCCGAGCAGTTCTTC. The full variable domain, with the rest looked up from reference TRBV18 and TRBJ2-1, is NAGVMQNPRHLVRRRGQEARLRCSPMKGHSHVYWYRQLPEEGLKFMVYLQKENIIDESGMPKERFSAEFPKEGPSILRIQQVVRGDSAAYFCASSPEGLVLSEQFFGPGTRLTVL.